The 25 T cell receptor beta chains below come from one sample, sequenced in a study of graft-versus-host responses after intestinal transplantation. The antigens these receptors bind are not known. The assay was immunoSEQ multiplex PCR, and TCRdb's table has in-frame clones only and misses some. There are about 110,000 clones in the sample; around nine tenths occur only once, and 0.2% to 0.25% lies in the top ten. The material was unstimulated CD4+ T cells sorted from spleen or lymph node cells, obtained before transplant. These receptors were collected from a human donor who was the organ donor for an intestinal transplant.

The chain recombines TRBV9 with TRBJ2-5; 8 nucleotides agree with TRBD2. This CDR3 comprises 15 residues. The V gene end was trimmed by 3 bases and the J gene end by 5 bases; junction bases not matched to a gene: 9. CDR1 and CDR2 (germline): SGDLS, YYNGEE. The CDR3 region is CASSGTGLVSETQYF. Here the CDR3 DNA reads TGTGCCAGCAGCGGCACGGGACTAGTGTCCGAGACCCAGTACTTC. Complete variable domain (other parts from reference TRBV9 and TRBJ2-5): DSGVTQTPKHLITATGQRVTLRCSPRSGDLSVYWYQQSLDQGLQFLIQYYNGEERAKGNILERFSAQQFPDLHSELNLSSLELGDSALYFCASSGTGLVSETQYFGPGTRLLVL.

The chain recombines TRBV5-6 with TRBJ1-4; 7 bases match TRBD1. Germline V gene sequence: CDR1 SGHDT, CDR2 YYEEEE. The V gene end was trimmed by 2 bases and the J gene end by 3 bases; junction bases not matched to a gene: 4. The CDR3 totals 15 residues. CDR3 nucleotides: TGTGCCAGCAGCTTAAGACAGGGTGCTAATGAAAAACTGTTTTTT. Protein sequence: CASSLRQGANEKLFF.

As concerns this clone: In the same sample, other DNA sequences code for this CDR3. The chain is built from TRBV6-6 and TRBJ1-5; 8 bases agree with TRBD1. Germline values: CDR1 MNHNY, CDR2 SVGAGI (reference sequence). V lost 0 bases and J lost 7; bases outside the gene matches: 5. The CDR3 has 15 amino acids. The CDR3, as DNA: TGTGCCAGCAGTTACTCGGCAGGGGGCGGCCAGCCCCAGCATTTT. Protein product: CASSYSAGGGQPQHF.

For the CDR3, the DNA is TGTGCAAGTCGCCCCACGGGTAGCGGGAGTATGGGGGACCTCTACGAGCAGTACTTC. Encoded protein: CASRPTGSGSMGDLYEQYF. This sequence joins TRBV12-2 and TRBJ2-7; the D call of TRBD2 is as the table states it, not checked on the DNA. TRBV12-2 is deemed a pseudogene. The CDR3 has 19 amino acids.

The chain links TRBV9 to TRBJ1-2; D ambiguous. CDR1 SGDLS and CDR2 YYNGEE come from the germline V gene. Trimming stripped 3 bases from V and 8 bases from J, with 11 bases between. The CDR3 extends over 12 amino acids. The CDR3 here is CASSADPRGYTF. The CDR3 DNA follows: TGTGCCAGCAGCGCGGACCCACGAGGCTACACCTTC.

This chain links TRBV5-6 with TRBJ2-2; a weak D match, TRBD1 (6 bases). The CDR3 extends over 14 amino acids. V lost 0 bases to trimming and J lost 6 bases, with 9 bases between them. Germline values: CDR1 SGHDT, CDR2 YYEEEE. In DNA, the CDR3 is TGTGCCAGCAGCTTGGACAGGGCGGCCGGGGAGCTGTTTTTT. It encodes CASSLDRAAGELFF.

The V and J genes are TRBV7-8 and TRBJ2-1; 7 bases line up with TRBD2. There are 15 residues in the CDR3. V shed 5 bases, J shed 6 bases, and the junction held 10 bases outside the gene matches. The V gene's germline CDR1 is SGHVS and CDR2 FQNEAQ. The CDR3 protein is CASSVTGTTLNEQFF. The CDR3 DNA reads as TGTGCCAGCAGCGTTACCGGGACTACCCTCAATGAGCAGTTCTTC.

V is TRBV5-1 and J is TRBJ1-1; D uncertain. The germline gives CDR1 SGHRS, CDR2 YFSETQ. The ends were cut back, 5 bases at V and 3 bases at J, with 14 bases in the middle. The CDR3 has 14 amino acids. This CDR3 is CASSFTNGDTEAFF. The CDR3 bases are TGCGCCAGCAGTTTTACGAACGGGGACACTGAAGCTTTCTTT.

The rearrangement links TRBV30 to TRBJ1-2, with D perhaps matching TRBD1 (5 bases). This CDR3 contains 14 residues. The V gene's germline CDR1 is GTSNPN and CDR2 SVGIG (reference sequence). V was shortened by 3 bases and J by 2 bases, with 13 bases between the two germline ends. CDR3 loop: CAWSRQNSNYGYTF. DNA of the CDR3: TGTGCCTGGAGCAGACAGAATTCCAACTATGGCTACACCTTC.

The rearrangement uses TRBV5-1 and TRBJ1-1; a possible D gene is TRBD1 (5 bases). Germline V gene sequence: CDR1 SGHRS, CDR2 YFSETQ. V was clipped by 4 bases and J by 8 bases, with 15 bases between them. The CDR3 runs 13 residues. CDR3 bases: TGCGCCAGCAGCCTAGCCGACAGCCGGGAAGCTTTCTTT. Translation: CASSLADSREAFF.

The chain links TRBV5-4 to TRBJ2-2, with a tentative D call TRBD2 (7 bases). The V end was cut by 3 bases, the J end by 5 bases, with 26 bases between. CDR3 size: 19 residues. Per germline, CDR1 SGHNT and CDR2 YYREEE (reference sequence). CDR3 loop: CASSSGVVAGTRVTGELFF. Written as DNA, the CDR3 is TGTGCCAGCAGCTCAGGGGTGGTAGCGGGCACCAGGGTGACCGGGGAGCTGTTTTTT.

In regard to this clone: Different DNA sequences within this sample yield the same CDR3. The chain links TRBV2 to TRBJ1-1; TRBD1 matches 8 bases. Germline values: CDR1 SNHLY, CDR2 FYNNEI. The CDR3 sequence is 14 residues long. Unmatched junction bases numbered 6, after V lost 4 bases and J lost 5 bases. The CDR3 coding sequence is TGTGCCAGCAGTGCTCAGGGGGCCTATACTGAAGCTTTCTTT. Its translation: CASSAQGAYTEAFF.

The CDR3 loop is CASSYRQPNYGYTF. The DNA of the CDR3 is TGTGCCAGCAGTTACAGGCAGCCGAACTATGGCTACACCTTC. The chain links TRBV6-5 to TRBJ1-2; D gene unclear. The CDR3 has 14 residues. The ends were cut back, 2 bases at V and 2 bases at J, with 9 bases in the middle. Germline V gene data show CDR1 as MNHEY and CDR2 as SVGAGI.

The rearrangement links TRBV5-4 to TRBJ1-4; D gene unclear. V was pared by 4 bases and J by 2 bases, with 15 bases between. Germline V gene lookup returns CDR1 SGHNT and CDR2 YYREEE (reference sequence). CDR3 length: 16 amino acids. CDR3 nucleotide sequence: TGTGCCAGCAGCACCGACTTAACCCGGACTAATGAAAAACTGTTTTTT. Translation: CASSTDLTRTNEKLFF.

This clone was observed a few times. The CDR3 region has the DNA TGTGCCAGCAGCTTGCTTGGAAACACCATATATTTT. Translating it yields CASSLLGNTIYF. V and J are TRBV5-5 and TRBJ1-3; D not resolved. This CDR3 has 12 residues. Germline assignment: CDR1 SGHKS and CDR2 YYEKEE (reference sequence). Trimming took off 1 base at V and 3 bases at J, with 2 bases between the two ends.

The V gene is TRBV10-1, the J gene TRBJ2-1; 8 bases line up with TRBD2. V was clipped by 0 bases and J by 1 base; unmatched bases: 2. In germline, CDR1 is WNHNN, CDR2 SYGVQD (reference sequence). The CDR3 runs to 16 residues. The CDR3 nucleotides read TGCGCCAGCAGTGAGTCGTCTAGCGGGTCCTACAATGAGCAGTTCTTC. It codes for CASSESSSGSYNEQFF.

The chain combines TRBV7-2 with TRBJ2-3, with unresolved D. Germline V gives CDR1 SGHTA, CDR2 FQGNSA. The CDR3 sequence is 14 residues long. V shed 2 bases and J shed 3 bases, with 9 bases lying between them. The CDR3 DNA reads TGTGCCAGCAGCTTAATCGGCAGAACAGATACGCAGTATTTT. Protein: CASSLIGRTDTQYF.

The V and J genes are TRBV7-6 and TRBJ2-7, with 8 nucleotides matching TRBD1. Per the germline V gene, CDR1 is SGHVS and CDR2 is FNYEAQ. Losses at the gene ends were 1 base for V and 3 bases for J; bases not matched to a gene: 2. This CDR3 comprises 14 residues. The CDR3 DNA reads TGTGCCAGCAGCTTAGGACAGGGGATCTACGAGCAGTACTTC. As protein: CASSLGQGIYEQYF.

This rearrangement joins TRBV29-1 to TRBJ2-1, with 12 bases lining up with TRBD2. The CDR3 has 15 residues. The germline V gene encodes CDR1 SQVTM and CDR2 ANQGSEA. V shed 6 bases and J 5 bases; nucleotides not matched to a gene: 8. CDR3 DNA: TGCAGCGTGGGAGGGACTAGCGGGTGGGACAATGAGCAGTTCTTC. It encodes CSVGGTSGWDNEQFF.

The rearrangement links TRBV10-3 to TRBJ1-1; no firm D call. Germline CDR1 and CDR2: ENHRY and SYGVKD. V lost 8 bases and J lost 1, with 11 bases in between. The CDR3 spans 13 residues. CDR3: CAIGSSRNTEAFF. The CDR3 DNA is TGTGCCATCGGCTCCAGTCGGAACACTGAAGCTTTCTTT.

This chain connects TRBV18 to TRBJ2-3; TRBD2 agrees at 7 bases. Unmatched junction bases numbered 0, after V lost 0 bases and J lost 0 bases. Germline V gene sequence: CDR1 KGHSH, CDR2 LQKENI. There are 15 residues in the CDR3. The CDR3 loop reads CASSPPSGSTDTQYF. CDR3 nucleotide sequence: TGTGCCAGCTCACCACCTAGCGGGAGCACAGATACGCAGTATTTT.

The V gene is TRBV18, the J gene TRBJ2-3; D might be TRBD1 (5 bases). CDR1 is KGHSH and CDR2 is LQKENI in the germline V gene. Trimming stripped 3 bases from V and 4 bases from J, with 8 bases between. This CDR3 has 13 amino acids. Here the CDR3 DNA reads TGTGCCAGCTCACCCCGACAGTCAGATACGCAGTATTTT. Translated: CASSPRQSDTQYF.

CDR3 DNA sequence: TGTGCCAGCAGTTACCTGACAGGGGGCGGCTACACCTTC. Translating it yields CASSYLTGGGYTF. The gene calls are TRBV6-5 and TRBJ1-2; 10 bases agree with TRBD1. Looked up from germline, CDR1 is MNHEY and CDR2 is SVGAGI. V shed 2 bases and J 8 bases; nucleotides not matched to a gene: 2. The CDR3 runs 13 residues.

This clone was found once. V and J are TRBV20-1 and TRBJ2-5, with D possibly being TRBD2 (6 bases). From germline, CDR1 is DFQATT and CDR2 SNEGSKA (reference sequence). The CDR3 has 11 amino acids. CDR3 nucleotide sequence: TGCACGGGACTCTCGGGAGAGACCCAGTACTTC. This sequence encodes CTGLSGETQYF.

This clone came up once. This chain joins TRBV7-9 and TRBJ2-1, with D possibly being TRBD2 (6 bases). In germline, CDR1 is SEHNR, CDR2 FQNEAQ (reference sequence). Between the trimmed V and J ends, which lost 1 base and 5 bases, there was a span of 12 bases. This CDR3 has 15 amino acids. The CDR3 DNA is TGTGCCAGCAGCTTAGGTAGCGGCCCCAACAATGAGCAGTTCTTC. Its translation is CASSLGSGPNNEQFF.